These T cell receptor beta chains were read from a single sample in a study of OX40 agonist ivuxolimab in advanced cancers. The method was immunoSEQ multiplex PCR; TCRdb's version includes in-frame clones alone and lacks a portion of them. The profile shows tens of thousands of clones, 75% to 85% of them singletons. This sample comprised CD4+ or CD8+ T cells sorted from blood, obtained in a trial of the OX40 agonist ivuxolimab. These receptors all come from an adult with an advanced solid tumor such as melanoma, head and neck, liver or kidney cancer. Each CDR3 is given without its conserved first and last residue. The size of a clone is reported for some rows only, either as once, few or many, or as a class for expanded clones.

v_gene: TRBV7-6
j_gene: TRBJ1-1
abundance: -
CDR3aa: ASSLGQGYTEAF

v_gene: TRBV28
j_gene: TRBJ1-4
abundance: -
CDR3aa: ASRSHGVGEKLF

v_gene: TRBV25-1
j_gene: TRBJ2-1
abundance: -
CDR3aa: ASSEFVGRYYEQF

v_gene: TRBV18
j_gene: TRBJ1-5
abundance: -
CDR3aa: ASGTGRDSQPQH

v_gene: TRBV6-5
j_gene: TRBJ2-7
abundance: -
CDR3aa: ASSYSSMNRLEQY

v_gene: TRBV27
j_gene: TRBJ2-7
abundance: -
CDR3aa: ASSFFRTSGGSEQY

v_gene: TRBV19
j_gene: TRBJ2-1
abundance: -
CDR3aa: ASSIQYNSPLYNEQF

v_gene: TRBV19
j_gene: TRBJ2-5
abundance: -
CDR3aa: ASSIGSGGSNQETQY

v_gene: TRBV7-9
j_gene: TRBJ2-1
abundance: once
CDR3aa: ASSLTGLDEQF

v_gene: TRBV29-1
j_gene: TRBJ1-1
abundance: -
CDR3aa: SVYTGVGAEAF

v_gene: TRBV20-1
j_gene: TRBJ1-3
abundance: -
CDR3aa: SARKDTIY

v_gene: TRBV5-6
j_gene: TRBJ2-1
abundance: once
CDR3aa: ASSSSDRGVYNEQF

v_gene: TRBV6-6
j_gene: TRBJ1-1
abundance: -
CDR3aa: ASSNQGGTEAF

v_gene: TRBV6-5
j_gene: TRBJ2-7
abundance: -
CDR3aa: ASSYSGTGDEQY

v_gene: TRBV27
j_gene: TRBJ1-2
abundance: -
CDR3aa: ASSPGQTYGYT

v_gene: TRBV19
j_gene: TRBJ1-5
abundance: -
CDR3aa: ASTDRTGPNQPQH

v_gene: TRBV30
j_gene: -
abundance: -
CDR3aa: AWSVGTGGYEQY

v_gene: TRBV4-3
j_gene: TRBJ1-2
abundance: once
CDR3aa: ASSQSGPEGRYGYT

v_gene: TRBV5-6
j_gene: TRBJ2-1
abundance: -
CDR3aa: ASSQLGLAASVDEQF

v_gene: TRBV28
j_gene: TRBJ1-2
abundance: -
CDR3aa: ASSFSGRNGYT

v_gene: TRBV5-1
j_gene: TRBJ2-1
abundance: -
CDR3aa: ASSLESSSYNEQF

v_gene: TRBV4-1
j_gene: TRBJ2-7
abundance: -
CDR3aa: ASSPVVGYEQY

v_gene: TRBV15
j_gene: TRBJ1-4
abundance: -
CDR3aa: ATSRDGTATNEKLF

v_gene: TRBV5-1
j_gene: TRBJ2-7
abundance: -
CDR3aa: ASSLRTGGSSYEQY

v_gene: TRBV30
j_gene: TRBJ2-7
abundance: -
CDR3aa: AWSAPGGAPYEQY